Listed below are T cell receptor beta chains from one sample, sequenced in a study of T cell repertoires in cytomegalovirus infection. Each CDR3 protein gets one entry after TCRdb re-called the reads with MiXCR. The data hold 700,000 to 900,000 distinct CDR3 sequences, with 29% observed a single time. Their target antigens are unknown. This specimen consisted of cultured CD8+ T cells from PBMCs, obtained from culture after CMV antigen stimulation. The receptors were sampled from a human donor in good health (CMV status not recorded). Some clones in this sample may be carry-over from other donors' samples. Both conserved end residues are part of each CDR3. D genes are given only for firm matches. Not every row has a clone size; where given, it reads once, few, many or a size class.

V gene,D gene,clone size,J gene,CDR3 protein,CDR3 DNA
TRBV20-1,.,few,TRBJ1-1,CSSQGHLNTEAFF,TGCAGTTCCCAGGGACACCTTAACACTGAAGCTTTCTTT
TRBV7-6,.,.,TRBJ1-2,CASSWAGGGYTF,TGTGCCAGCAGCTGGGCAGGTGGGGGCTACACCTTC
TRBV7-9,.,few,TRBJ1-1,CASRYGVLEAFF,TGTGCCAGCAGGTACGGGGTTCTTGAAGCTTTCTTT
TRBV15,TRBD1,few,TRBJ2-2,CATSRPPDRGETGELFF,TGTGCCACCAGCAGACCTCCGGACAGGGGGGAGACCGGGGAGCTGTTTTTT
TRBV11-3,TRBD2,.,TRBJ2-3,CASSPRTSSGTDTQYF,TGTGCCAGCAGCCCCCGGACTAGCTCGGGCACAGATACGCAGTATTTT
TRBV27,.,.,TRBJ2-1,CATTTGSSYNEQFF,TGTGCCACCACGACGGGCAGCTCCTACAATGAGCAGTTCTTC
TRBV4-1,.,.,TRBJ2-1,CASSQDRWQRNNEQFF,TGCGCCAGCAGCCAAGATCGCTGGCAGAGGAACAATGAGCAGTTCTTC
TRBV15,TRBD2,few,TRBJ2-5,CATSGRGGRETQYF,TGTGCCACCAGCGGACGGGGGGGAAGGGAGACCCAGTACTTC
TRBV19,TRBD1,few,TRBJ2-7,CASKEQGGSYEQYF,TGTGCCAGTAAGGAACAGGGGGGATCCTACGAGCAGTACTTC
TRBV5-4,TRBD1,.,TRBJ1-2,CASTTGVRGYTF,TGTGCCAGTACAACAGGGGTTAGAGGCTACACCTTC
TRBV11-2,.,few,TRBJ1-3,CASTLGGTVSGNTIYF,TGTGCCAGCACCCTAGGGGGGACGGTCTCTGGAAACACCATATATTTT
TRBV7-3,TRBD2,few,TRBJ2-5,CASSLTPAGGVGETQYF,TGTGCCAGCAGCTTAACGCCGGCGGGGGGGGTCGGGGAGACCCAGTACTTC
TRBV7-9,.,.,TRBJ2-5,CASSPSAGETQYF,TGTGCCAGCTCACCGTCTGCGGGCGAGACCCAGTACTTC
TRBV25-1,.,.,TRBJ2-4,CASSDWGRKNIQYF,TGTGCCAGCAGTGATTGGGGTCGAAAAAACATTCAGTACTTC
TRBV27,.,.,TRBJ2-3,CASSLDPVRTDTQYF,TGTGCCAGCAGTTTGGATCCCGTTCGCACAGATACGCAGTATTTT
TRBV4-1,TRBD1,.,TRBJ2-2,CASSQDLWDRGLFF,TGCGCCAGCAGCCAAGATCTTTGGGACAGGGGGTTGTTTTTT
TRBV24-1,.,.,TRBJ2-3,CATSDTGPDTQYF,TGTGCCACCAGTGATACAGGGCCAGATACGCAGTATTTT
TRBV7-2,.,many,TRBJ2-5,CASSLIGGVETQYF,TGTGCCAGCAGCTTAATCGGGGGCGTAGAGACCCAGTACTTC
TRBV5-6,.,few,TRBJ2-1,CASTPRGSYNEQFF,TGTGCCAGCACCCCGCGGGGTTCCTACAATGAGCAGTTCTTC
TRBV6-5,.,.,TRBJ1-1,CASRKGGKEAFF,TGTGCCAGCAGGAAAGGGGGGAAAGAAGCTTTCTTT
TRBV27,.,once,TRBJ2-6,CAVGPGANVLTF,TGTGCCGTAGGTCCAGGGGCCAACGTCCTGACTTTC
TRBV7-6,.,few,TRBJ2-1,CASSLVTKEQFF,TGTGCCAGCAGCTTAGTGACAAAAGAGCAGTTCTTC
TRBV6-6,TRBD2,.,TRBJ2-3,CASSPGTSVTSTDTQYF,TGTGCCAGCAGCCCAGGGACTAGCGTAACGAGCACAGATACGCAGTATTTT
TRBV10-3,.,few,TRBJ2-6,CAILRFRVGSGANVLTF,TGTGCCATCCTGCGCTTCAGGGTTGGCAGTGGGGCCAACGTCCTGACTTTC
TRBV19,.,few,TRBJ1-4,CASSMRAGQKLFF,TGTGCCAGTAGTATGAGGGCCGGCCAAAAACTGTTTTTT
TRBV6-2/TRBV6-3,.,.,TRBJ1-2,CASSQPWGSHGYTF,TGTGCCAGCAGTCAACCGTGGGGGAGCCATGGCTACACCTTC
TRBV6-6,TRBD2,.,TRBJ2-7,CASTDGAGAYEQYF,TGTGCCAGCACCGACGGGGCGGGAGCCTACGAGCAGTACTTC
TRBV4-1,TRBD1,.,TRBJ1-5,CASSRGQGTQPQHF,TGCGCCAGCAGCCGGGGACAGGGCACTCAGCCCCAGCATTTT
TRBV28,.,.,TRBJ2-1,CASSGGTYPPYNEQFF,TGTGCCAGCAGTGGCGGGACTTATCCCCCCTACAATGAGCAGTTCTTC
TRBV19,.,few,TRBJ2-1,CASSIVGLPYNEQFF,TGTGCCAGTAGTATTGTGGGGCTGCCATACAATGAGCAGTTCTTC
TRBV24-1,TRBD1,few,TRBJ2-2,CATSDLVGTGGLNTGELFF,TGTGCCACCAGTGATTTAGTCGGTACAGGGGGCTTGAACACCGGGGAGCTGTTTTTT